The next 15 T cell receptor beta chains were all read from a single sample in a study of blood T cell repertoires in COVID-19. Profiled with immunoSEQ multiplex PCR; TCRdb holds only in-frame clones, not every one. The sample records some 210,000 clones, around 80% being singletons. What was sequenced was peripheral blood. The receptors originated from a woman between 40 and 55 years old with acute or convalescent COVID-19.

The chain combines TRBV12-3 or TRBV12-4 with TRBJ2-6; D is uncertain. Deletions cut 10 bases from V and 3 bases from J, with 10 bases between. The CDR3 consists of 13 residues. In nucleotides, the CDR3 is TGTGCCACCCGCAGTGGTGGGGCCAACGTCCTGACTTTC. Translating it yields CATRSGGANVLTF.

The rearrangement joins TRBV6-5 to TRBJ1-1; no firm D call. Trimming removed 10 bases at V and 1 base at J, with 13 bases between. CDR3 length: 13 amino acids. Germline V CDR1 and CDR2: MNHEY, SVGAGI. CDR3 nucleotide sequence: TGTGCCACCCACGGTAACAGGAACACTGAAGCTTTCTTT. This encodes CATHGNRNTEAFF.

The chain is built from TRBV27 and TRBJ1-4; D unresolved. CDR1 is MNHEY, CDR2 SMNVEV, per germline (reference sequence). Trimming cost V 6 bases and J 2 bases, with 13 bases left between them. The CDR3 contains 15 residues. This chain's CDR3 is CASSLSRVTNEKLFF. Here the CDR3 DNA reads TGTGCCAGCAGCCTTAGCAGAGTGACTAATGAAAAACTGTTTTTT.

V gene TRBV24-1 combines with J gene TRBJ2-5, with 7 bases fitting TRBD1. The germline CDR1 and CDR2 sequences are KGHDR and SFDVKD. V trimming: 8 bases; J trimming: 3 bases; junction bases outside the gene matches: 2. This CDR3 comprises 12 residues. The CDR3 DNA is TGTGCCACCAAGGGGGCAGAAGAGACCCAGTACTTC. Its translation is CATKGAEETQYF.

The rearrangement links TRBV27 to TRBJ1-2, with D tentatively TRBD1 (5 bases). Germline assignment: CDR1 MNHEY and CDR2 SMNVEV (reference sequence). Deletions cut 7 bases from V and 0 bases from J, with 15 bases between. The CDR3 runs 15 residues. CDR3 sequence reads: CASTLAGGSNYGYTF. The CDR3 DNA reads TGTGCCAGCACCCTCGCCGGGGGGTCTAACTATGGCTACACCTTC.

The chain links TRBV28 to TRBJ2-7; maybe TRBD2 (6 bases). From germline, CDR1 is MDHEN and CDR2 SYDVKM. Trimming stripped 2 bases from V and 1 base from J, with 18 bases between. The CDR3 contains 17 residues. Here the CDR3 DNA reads TGTGCCAGCAGTTTACCTTCAGGGAGGAGGTCGTCCTACGAGCAGTACTTC. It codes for CASSLPSGRRSSYEQYF.

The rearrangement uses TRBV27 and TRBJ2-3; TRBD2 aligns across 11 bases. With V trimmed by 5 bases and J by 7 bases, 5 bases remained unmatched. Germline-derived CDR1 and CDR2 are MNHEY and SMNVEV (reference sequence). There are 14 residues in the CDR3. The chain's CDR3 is CASSTTSGGHTQYF. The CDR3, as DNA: TGTGCCAGCAGTACAACTAGCGGGGGACATACGCAGTATTTT.

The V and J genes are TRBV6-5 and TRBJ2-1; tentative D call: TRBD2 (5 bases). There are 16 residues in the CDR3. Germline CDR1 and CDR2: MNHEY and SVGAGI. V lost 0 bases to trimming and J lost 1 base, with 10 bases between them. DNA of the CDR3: TGTGCCAGCAGTTACTCGGCTAGCCCATCCTACAATGAGCAGTTCTTC. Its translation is CASSYSASPSYNEQFF.

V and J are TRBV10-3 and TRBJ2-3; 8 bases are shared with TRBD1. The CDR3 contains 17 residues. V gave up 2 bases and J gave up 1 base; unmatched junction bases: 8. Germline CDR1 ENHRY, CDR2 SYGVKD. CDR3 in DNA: TGTGCCATCAGTGAGGTGCCCCCGGGACAGGGCACAGATACGCAGTATTTT. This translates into CAISEVPPGQGTDTQYF.

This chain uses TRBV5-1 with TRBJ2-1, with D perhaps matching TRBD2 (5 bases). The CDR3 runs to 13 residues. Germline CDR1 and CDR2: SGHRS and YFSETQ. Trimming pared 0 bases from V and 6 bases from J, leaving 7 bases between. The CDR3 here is CASSLGGSNEQFF. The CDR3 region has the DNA TGCGCCAGCAGCTTGGGAGGGAGCAATGAGCAGTTCTTC.

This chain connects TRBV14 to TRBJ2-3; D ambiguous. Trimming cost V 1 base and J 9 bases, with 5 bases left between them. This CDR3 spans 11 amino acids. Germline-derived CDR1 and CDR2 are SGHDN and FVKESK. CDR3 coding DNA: TGTGCCAGCAGCCAAGCCCTGACGCAGTATTTT. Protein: CASSQALTQYF.

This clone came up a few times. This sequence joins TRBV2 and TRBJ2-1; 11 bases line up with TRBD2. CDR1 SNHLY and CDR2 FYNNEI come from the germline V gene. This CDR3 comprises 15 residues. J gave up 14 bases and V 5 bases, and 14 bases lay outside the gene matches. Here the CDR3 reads CASSQLAGGSLGKFF. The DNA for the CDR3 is TGTGCCAGCAGTCAGTTAGCGGGAGGGAGTTTGGGAAAGTTCTTC.

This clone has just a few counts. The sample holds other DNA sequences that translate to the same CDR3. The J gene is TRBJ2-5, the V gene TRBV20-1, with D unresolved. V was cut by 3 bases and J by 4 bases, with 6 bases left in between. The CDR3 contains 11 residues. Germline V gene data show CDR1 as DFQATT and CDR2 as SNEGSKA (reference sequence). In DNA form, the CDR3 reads TGCAGTGCTAGGACTGGAGAGACCCAGTACTTC. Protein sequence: CSARTGETQYF.

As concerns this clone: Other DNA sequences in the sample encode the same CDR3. CDR3 in amino acids: CASRPDRPGNTIYF. The CDR3 DNA reads as TGTGCCAGCAGACCAGACAGGCCCGGAAACACCATATATTTT. The V gene is TRBV6-5, the J gene TRBJ1-3; a possible D gene is TRBD1 (6 bases). Deletions cut 6 bases from V and 4 bases from J, with 13 bases between. The germline V gene has CDR1 MNHEY and CDR2 SVGAGI. The CDR3 consists of 14 residues.

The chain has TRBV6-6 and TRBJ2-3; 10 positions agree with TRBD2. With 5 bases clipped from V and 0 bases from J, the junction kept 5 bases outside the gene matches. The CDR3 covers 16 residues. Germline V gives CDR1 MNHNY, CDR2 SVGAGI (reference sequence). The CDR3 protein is CASSTSGTSSTDTQYF. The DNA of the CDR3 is TGTGCCAGCAGTACTAGCGGGACCTCTAGCACAGATACGCAGTATTTT.